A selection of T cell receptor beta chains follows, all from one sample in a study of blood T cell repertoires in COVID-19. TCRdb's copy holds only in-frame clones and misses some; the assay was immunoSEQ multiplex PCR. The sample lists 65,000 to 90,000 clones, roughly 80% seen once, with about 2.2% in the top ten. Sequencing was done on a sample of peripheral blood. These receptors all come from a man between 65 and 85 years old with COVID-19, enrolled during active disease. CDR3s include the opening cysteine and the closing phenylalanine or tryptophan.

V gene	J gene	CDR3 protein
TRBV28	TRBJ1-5	CASSLLRGFQPQHF
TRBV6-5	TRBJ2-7	CASTAWGQGTGEQYF
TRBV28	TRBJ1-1	CASSPLGPWTEAFF
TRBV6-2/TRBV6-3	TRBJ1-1	CASSRWTEILLRNTEAFF
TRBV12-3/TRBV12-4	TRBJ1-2	CASSNTGGGYTF
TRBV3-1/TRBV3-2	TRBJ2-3	CASSRGTSGVFGDTQYF
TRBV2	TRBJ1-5	CASSELRDTYQPQHF
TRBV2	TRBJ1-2	CASGGPRSIGGTGNPQGYTF
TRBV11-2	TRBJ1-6	CASSQGQHGNSPLHF
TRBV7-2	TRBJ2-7	CASSPAGGYEQYF
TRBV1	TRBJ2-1	CTSSLGLAGSSYYNEQFF
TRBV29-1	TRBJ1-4	CSVETGGSANEKLFF
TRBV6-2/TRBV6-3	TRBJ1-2	CASSRPGTGVLDGYTF
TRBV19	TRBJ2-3	CASRGLAGRLDTQYF
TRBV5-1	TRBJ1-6	CASSLFQGGNSPLHF
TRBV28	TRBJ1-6	CASRFGEIYSPLHF
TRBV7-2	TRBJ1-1	CASSWGLGWAFF
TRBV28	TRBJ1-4	CASSRPGQGVREKLFF
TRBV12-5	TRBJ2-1	CARKSGGIPFWNNEQFF
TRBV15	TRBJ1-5	CATSRGPGQGVRNQPQHF
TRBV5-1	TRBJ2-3	CASSFGSGRALGTDTQYF
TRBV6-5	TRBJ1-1	CASSTVGGREAFF
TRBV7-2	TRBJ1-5	CASSASIDQPQHF
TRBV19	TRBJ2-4	CASSIDLLVGGNIQYF
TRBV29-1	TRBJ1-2	CSVEDWDSGRGGDYGYTF
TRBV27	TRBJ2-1	CASNEGTNNEQFF
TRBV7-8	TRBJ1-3	CASSSTGTGIILGNTIYF
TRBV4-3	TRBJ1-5	CASSSGRGSNQPQHF
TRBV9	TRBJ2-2	CASSKDFTGELFF
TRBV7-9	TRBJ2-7	CASSLGTSGPGYEQYF
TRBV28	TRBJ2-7	CASSQNPGTGSYEQYF
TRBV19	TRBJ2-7	CASSLGQGPYEQYF
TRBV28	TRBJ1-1	CASSSLRTAGYTEAFF
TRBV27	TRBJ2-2	CASSTTRTGSTGELFF
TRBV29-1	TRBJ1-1	CSAEDRVNTEAFF
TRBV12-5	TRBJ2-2	CASGLGLAGGENTGELFF
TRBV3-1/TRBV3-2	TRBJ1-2	CASSQTRQGPYGYTF
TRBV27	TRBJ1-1	CASRKGQAKANTEAFF